This is a list of T cell receptor beta chains from one sample in a study of T cell responses to AZD1222 COVID-19 vaccine. The method was immunoSEQ multiplex PCR; TCRdb's version includes in-frame clones alone and lacks a portion of them. The top ten clones hold approximately 6.1% of a sample with 55,000 to 70,000 clones, roughly nine tenths of them seen once. The specimen was peripheral blood, collected 28 days after the second AZD1222 dose. The receptors stem from an adult who received the AZD1222 COVID-19 vaccine. The CDR3 runs from the conserved cysteine through the conserved F or W. D genes are given only for firm matches. Not every row has a clone size; where given, it reads once, few, many or a size class.

j_call v_call cdr3_length clone_size d_call cdr3_aa cdr3_nt
TRBJ1-2 TRBV7-9 15 . TRBD1 CASRPPGQNNYGYTF TGTGCCAGCAGACCGCCGGGACAGAACAACTATGGCTACACCTTC
TRBJ2-2 TRBV24-1 15 . . CATSDAGVDTGELFF TGTGCCACCAGTGATGCCGGGGTGGACACCGGGGAGCTGTTTTTT
TRBJ1-1 TRBV5-6 15 . . CASSLGFTVNTEAFF TGTGCCAGCAGCTTAGGGTTCACGGTGAACACTGAAGCTTTCTTT
TRBJ2-2 TRBV15 16 few . CATSGGGSSNTGELFF TGTGCCACCAGCGGTGGAGGCAGCTCGAACACCGGGGAGCTGTTTTTT
TRBJ1-3 TRBV3-1/TRBV3-2 13 . . CASTSRGGNTIYF TGTGCCAGCACATCCAGGGGTGGAAACACCATATATTTT
TRBJ1-1 TRBV6-5 14 . . CASRTPGGNTEAFF TGTGCCAGCAGAACACCTGGGGGGAACACTGAAGCTTTCTTT
TRBJ1-5 TRBV30 13 . . CAWSAGGSQPQHF TGTGCCTGGAGTGCTGGCGGGAGTCAGCCCCAGCATTTT
TRBJ2-7 TRBV14 15 . TRBD1 CASSQGRGLSYEQYF TGTGCCAGCAGCCAAGGTAGGGGGCTCTCCTACGAGCAGTACTTC
TRBJ2-3 TRBV3-1/TRBV3-2 16 . TRBD2 CASSQGWSSGADTQYF TGTGCCAGCAGCCAAGGTTGGTCTAGCGGCGCAGATACGCAGTATTTT
TRBJ2-5 TRBV6-2/TRBV6-3 13 . . CASSQIVLETQYF TGTGCCAGCAGTCAAATAGTTTTAGAGACCCAGTACTTC
TRBJ1-2 TRBV5-4 16 . TRBD1 CASSLDPTGTGDGYTF TGTGCCAGCAGCTTGGATCCCACCGGGACAGGGGATGGCTACACCTTC
TRBJ1-2 TRBV29-1 12 . . CSVGMSNYGYTF TGCAGCGTTGGGATGAGTAACTATGGCTACACCTTC
TRBJ1-2 TRBV19 14 few . CASSIVGGDYGYTF TGTGCCAGTAGTATTGTTGGGGGAGACTATGGCTACACCTTC
TRBJ2-7 TRBV10-2 13 . . CASSEGSSYEQYF TGCGCCAGCAGTGAGGGCAGCTCCTACGAGCAGTACTTC
TRBJ2-7 TRBV18 14 . TRBD1 CASSPDRVQDEQYF TGTGCCAGCTCACCGGACAGGGTGCAAGACGAGCAGTACTTC
TRBJ1-5 TRBV24-1 12 . . CATSEGDQPQHF TGTGCCACCAGTGAGGGGGATCAGCCCCAGCATTTT
TRBJ2-3 TRBV11-2 15 . . CASSLYGGNTDTQYF TGTGCCAGCAGCTTATATGGCGGGAACACAGATACGCAGTATTTT
TRBJ2-5 TRBV7-2 13 . . CASGTQPQETQYF TGTGCCAGCGGGACGCAGCCACAAGAGACCCAGTACTTC
TRBJ1-5 TRBV7-2 15 . TRBD1 CASSLEDRANQPQHF TGTGCCAGCAGCTTAGAGGACAGGGCCAATCAGCCCCAGCATTTT
TRBJ2-7 TRBV6-1 15 . . CASSRTGTGENEQYF TGTGCCAGCAGTCGGACCGGGACGGGAGAGAACGAGCAGTACTTC
TRBJ2-7 TRBV12-3/TRBV12-4 13 . . CASSTIGGAEQYF TGTGCCAGCAGTACAATTGGGGGAGCCGAGCAGTACTTC
TRBJ1-6 TRBV11-2 12 . . CASSLINSPLHF TGTGCTAGCAGCTTAATCAATTCACCCCTCCACTTT
TRBJ2-2 TRBV11-2 14 once . CASSPFQNTGELFF TGTGCCAGCAGCCCCTTCCAGAACACCGGGGAGCTGTTTTTT
TRBJ1-1 TRBV5-4 14 . . CASSRRPANTEAFF TGTGCCAGCAGCCGGAGGCCGGCGAACACTGAAGCTTTCTTT
TRBJ1-6 TRBV20-1 17 . . CSASPTRGAVYDSPLHF TGCAGTGCTAGTCCAACCCGGGGGGCGGTATATGATTCACCCCTCCACTTT
TRBJ1-2 TRBV10-3 15 . . CAIKASGSENYGYTF TGTGCCATCAAAGCGTCGGGCAGTGAGAACTATGGCTACACCTTC
TRBJ2-7 TRBV3-1/TRBV3-2 14 . TRBD1 CASSLPDRGGEQYF TGTGCCAGCAGCCTCCCCGACAGGGGAGGCGAGCAGTACTTC
TRBJ2-2 TRBV18 15 . . CASSPPSRGTGELFF TGTGCCAGCTCACCACCGTCCAGGGGCACCGGGGAGCTGTTTTTT
TRBJ1-5 TRBV19 14 . . CASRTAPSNQPQHF TGTGCCAGTAGGACAGCACCTAGCAATCAGCCCCAGCATTTT
TRBJ1-3 TRBV6-2/TRBV6-3 12 few . CASSLSGNTIYF TGTGCCAGCAGCCTTTCGGGAAACACCATATATTTT
TRBJ2-7 TRBV23-1 13 . . CASSLLRCHEQYF TGCGCCAGCAGTCTATTGCGATGTCACGAGCAGTACTTC
TRBJ2-5 TRBV4-3 17 . . CASSQGYRLRLQETQYF TGCGCCAGCAGCCAAGGGTACCGGCTTCGGCTACAAGAGACCCAGTACTTC
TRBJ1-2 TRBV5-1 15 . . CASSSGGHTNYGYTF TGCGCCAGCAGCTCCGGGGGGCATACAAACTATGGCTACACCTTC
TRBJ2-4 TRBV28 16 . . CASSALWALAKNIQYF TGTGCCAGCAGTGCCCTCTGGGCTCTAGCCAAAAACATTCAGTACTTC
TRBJ1-3 TRBV27 13 . . CAKRGYSGNTIYF TGTGCCAAACGGGGCTACTCTGGAAACACCATATATTTT
TRBJ2-3 TRBV10-2 11 . . CASSETDTQYF TGCGCCAGCAGTGAAACAGATACGCAGTATTTT
TRBJ1-2 TRBV6-1 10 . . CASSEWGYTF TGTGCCAGCAGTGAGTGGGGCTACACCTTC
TRBJ2-3 TRBV27 16 . TRBD2 CASSSGTSGGTDTQYF TGTGCCAGCAGTTCAGGGACTAGCGGAGGGACAGATACGCAGTATTTT
TRBJ2-1 TRBV12-5 16 once TRBD2 CASASPPGGTYNEQFF TGTGCTAGTGCCTCACCCCCGGGGGGAACCTACAATGAGCAGTTCTTC
TRBJ2-7 TRBV21-1 12 few . CASSDCSYEQYF TGTGCCAGCAGCGACTGTTCCTACGAGCAGTACTTC
TRBJ2-3 TRBV18 15 . TRBD1 CASSLGQGGTDTQYF TGTGCCAGCTCCCTGGGACAGGGGGGAACAGATACGCAGTATTTT
TRBJ2-2 TRBV5-1 16 . . CASSLAGAANTGELFF TGCGCCAGCAGCTTGGCCGGGGCCGCGAACACCGGGGAGCTGTTTTTT
TRBJ2-7 TRBV5-1 17 . TRBD2 CASSFGAQLSGAYEQYF TGCGCCAGCAGCTTTGGGGCCCAACTGAGCGGGGCCTACGAGCAGTACTTC
TRBJ2-1 TRBV5-1 14 . . CASSPGRTYNEQFF TGCGCCAGCAGCCCGGGACGGACATACAATGAGCAGTTCTTC
TRBJ2-7 TRBV6-5 16 . TRBD2 CASSYRLAGVTYEQYF TGTGCCAGCAGTTATCGTTTAGCGGGAGTTACCTACGAGCAGTACTTC
TRBJ2-3 TRBV6-5 13 . . CASSSRTTDTQYF TGTGCCTCAAGCTCGCGTACAACAGATACGCAGTATTTT
TRBJ2-1 TRBV7-3 12 . . CASSSTGSEQFF TGTGCCAGCAGCTCGACAGGTTCTGAGCAGTTCTTC
TRBJ2-2 TRBV19 17 . . CASRVEQTIANTGELFF TGTGCCAGTAGGGTGGAGCAGACCATCGCGAACACCGGGGAGCTGTTTTTT
TRBJ1-3 TRBV5-4 14 . . CASSLGSSGNTIYF TGTGCCAGCAGCTTGGGGAGTTCTGGAAACACCATATATTTT
TRBJ1-6 TRBV11-2 17 . . CASSFGGLSSYNSPLHF TGTGCCAGCAGCTTTGGGGGTTTAAGCTCCTATAATTCACCCCTCCACTTT
TRBJ2-7 TRBV6-5 14 . TRBD1 CASSLTQGAREQYF TGTGCCAGCAGTTTAACACAGGGGGCTCGGGAGCAGTACTTC
TRBJ1-2 TRBV5-1 14 . . CASSLPEQNYGYTF TGCGCCAGCAGCTTGCCAGAGCAAAACTATGGCTACACCTTC
TRBJ2-7 TRBV10-2 13 . TRBD2 CASSGASGYEQYF TGCGCCAGCAGTGGAGCTAGCGGCTACGAGCAGTACTTC
TRBJ2-4 TRBV3-1/TRBV3-2 13 . . CASSQDVKNIQYF TGTGCCAGCAGCCAAGATGTCAAAAACATTCAGTACTTC
TRBJ1-5 TRBV28 14 once . CASSLLGASQPQHF TGTGCCAGCAGCCTATTGGGAGCGAGTCAGCCCCAGCATTTT
TRBJ1-4 TRBV7-7 15 . TRBD1 CASSPGQGNNEKLFF TGTGCCAGCAGCCCGGGACAGGGCAACAATGAAAAACTGTTTTTT
TRBJ2-7 TRBV28 14 once . CASSARGLSYEQYF TGTGCCAGCTCGGCTAGGGGTCTCAGCTACGAGCAGTACTTC